This T cell receptor (beta chain) stems from a study of T cell repertoires in cytomegalovirus infection. The study, taken as a whole, reports: It was HLA-C-restricted CMV-specific TCR beta clonotypes that dominated the response ex vivo. The study identified carriers of CMV plus the relevant HLA from cumulative public TCR beta family frequency.

Each CDR3 protein is one row after TCRdb ran MiXCR on the reads. The sample lists about 260,000 distinct CDR3 sequences; around 15% were seen once. Remarks on this clonotype: Its matching antigen is unknown.

This CDR3 contains 15 residues. Germline V CDR1 and CDR2: LNHDA, SQIVND (reference sequence). Deletions cut 3 bases from V and 3 bases from J, with 15 bases between. The sequence came from a human donor in good health (CMV status not recorded). Some clones in this sample may be carry-over from other donors' samples. Source material: PBMCs. This chain uses TRBV19 with TRBJ2-7; TRBD1 might be the D (6 bases). This CDR3 is CASSIHRDDNYEQYF. DNA for the CDR3: TGTGCCAGTAGTATTCACAGGGACGATAACTACGAGCAGTACTTC. Full variable domain (missing parts from reference TRBV19 and TRBJ2-7): DGGITQSPKYLFRKEGQNVTLSCEQNLNHDAMYWYRQDPGQGLRLIYYSQIVNDFQKGDIAEGYSVSREKKESFPLTVTSAQKNPTAFYLCASSIHRDDNYEQYFGPGTRLTVT.